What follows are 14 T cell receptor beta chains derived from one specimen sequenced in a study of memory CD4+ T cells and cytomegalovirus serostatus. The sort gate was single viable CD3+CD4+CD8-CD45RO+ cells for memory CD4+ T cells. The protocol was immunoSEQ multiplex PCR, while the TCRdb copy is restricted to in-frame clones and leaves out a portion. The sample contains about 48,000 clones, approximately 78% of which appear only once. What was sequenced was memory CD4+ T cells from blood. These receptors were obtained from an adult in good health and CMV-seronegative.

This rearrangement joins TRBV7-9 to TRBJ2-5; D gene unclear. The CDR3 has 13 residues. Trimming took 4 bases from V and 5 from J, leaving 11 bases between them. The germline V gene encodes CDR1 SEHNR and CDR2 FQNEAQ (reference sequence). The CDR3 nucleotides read TGTGCCAGCAGCTCCCGGATCTGGGAGACCCAGTACTTC. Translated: CASSSRIWETQYF.

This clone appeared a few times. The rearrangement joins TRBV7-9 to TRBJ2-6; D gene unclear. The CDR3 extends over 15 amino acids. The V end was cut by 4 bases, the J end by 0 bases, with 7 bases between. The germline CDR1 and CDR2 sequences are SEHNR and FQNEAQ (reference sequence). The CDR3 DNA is TGTGCCAGCAGCTCGCAGATCTCTGGGGCCAACGTCCTGACTTTC. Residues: CASSSQISGANVLTF.

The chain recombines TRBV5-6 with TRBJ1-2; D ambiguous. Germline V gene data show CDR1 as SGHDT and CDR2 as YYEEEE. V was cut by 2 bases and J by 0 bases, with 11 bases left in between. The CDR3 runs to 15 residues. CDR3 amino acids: CASSFGGLSNYGYTF. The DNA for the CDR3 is TGTGCCAGCAGCTTCGGAGGCCTTTCTAACTATGGCTACACCTTC.

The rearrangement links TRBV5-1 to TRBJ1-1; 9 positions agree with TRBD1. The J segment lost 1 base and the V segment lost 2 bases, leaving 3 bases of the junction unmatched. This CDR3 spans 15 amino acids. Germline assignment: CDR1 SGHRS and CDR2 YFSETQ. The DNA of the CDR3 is TGCGCCAGCAGCTTCCGGGACAGGGAGAACACTGAAGCTTTCTTT. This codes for CASSFRDRENTEAFF.

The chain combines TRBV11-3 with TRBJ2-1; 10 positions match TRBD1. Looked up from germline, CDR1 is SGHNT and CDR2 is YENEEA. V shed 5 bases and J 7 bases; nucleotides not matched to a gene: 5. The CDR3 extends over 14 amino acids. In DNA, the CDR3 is TGTGCCAGCAGCCTTGGACAGGGGGGAAATGAGCAGTTCTTC. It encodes CASSLGQGGNEQFF. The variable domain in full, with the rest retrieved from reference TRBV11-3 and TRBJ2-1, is EAGVVQSPRYKIIEKKQPVAFWCNPISGHNTLYWYLQNLGQGPELLIRYENEEAVDDSQLPKDRFSAERLKGVDSTLKIQPAELGDSAVYLCASSLGQGGNEQFFGPGTRLTVL.

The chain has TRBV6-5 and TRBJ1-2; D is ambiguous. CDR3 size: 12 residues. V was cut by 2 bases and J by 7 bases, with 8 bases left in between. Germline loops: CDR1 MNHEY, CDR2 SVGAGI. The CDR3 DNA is TGTGCCAGCAGTTACCCGGAAGGTGGCTACACCTTC. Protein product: CASSYPEGGYTF.

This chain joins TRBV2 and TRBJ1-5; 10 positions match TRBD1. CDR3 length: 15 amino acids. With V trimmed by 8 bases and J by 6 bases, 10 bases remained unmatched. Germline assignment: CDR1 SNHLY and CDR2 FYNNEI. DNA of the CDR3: TGTGCCAGCGGGACAGGGGAAGAGGAGGGTCAGCCCCAGCATTTT. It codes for CASGTGEEEGQPQHF.

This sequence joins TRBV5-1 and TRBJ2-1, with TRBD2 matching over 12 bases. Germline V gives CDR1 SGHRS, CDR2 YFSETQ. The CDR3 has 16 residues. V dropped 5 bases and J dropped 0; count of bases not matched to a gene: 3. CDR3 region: CASRPTSGSSYNEQFF. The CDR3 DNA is TGCGCCAGCAGACCGACTAGCGGGAGCTCCTACAATGAGCAGTTCTTC.

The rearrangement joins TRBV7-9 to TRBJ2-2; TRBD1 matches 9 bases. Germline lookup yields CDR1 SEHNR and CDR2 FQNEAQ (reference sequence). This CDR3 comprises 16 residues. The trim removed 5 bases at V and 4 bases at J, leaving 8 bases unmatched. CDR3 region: CASSVGTGMGTGELFF. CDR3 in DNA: TGTGCCAGCAGCGTAGGGACAGGGATGGGCACCGGGGAGCTGTTTTTT.

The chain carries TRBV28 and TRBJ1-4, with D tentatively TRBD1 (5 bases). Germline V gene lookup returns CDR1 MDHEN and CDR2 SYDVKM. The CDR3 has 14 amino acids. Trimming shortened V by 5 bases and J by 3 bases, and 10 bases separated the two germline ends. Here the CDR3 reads CASSRQGANEKLFF. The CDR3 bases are TGTGCCAGCAGTCGTCAGGGAGCTAATGAAAAACTGTTTTTT.

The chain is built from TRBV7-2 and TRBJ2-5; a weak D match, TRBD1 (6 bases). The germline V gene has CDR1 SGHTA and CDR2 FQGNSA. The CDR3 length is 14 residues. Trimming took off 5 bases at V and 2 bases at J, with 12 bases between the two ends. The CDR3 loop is CASSPDRSQETQYF. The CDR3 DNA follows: TGTGCCAGCAGCCCTGACAGGAGTCAAGAGACCCAGTACTTC.

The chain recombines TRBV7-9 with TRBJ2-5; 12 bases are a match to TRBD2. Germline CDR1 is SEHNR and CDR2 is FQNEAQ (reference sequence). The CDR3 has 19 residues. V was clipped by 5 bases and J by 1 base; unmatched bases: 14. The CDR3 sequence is CASSPLTSGGRAAQETQYF. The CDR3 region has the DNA TGTGCCAGCAGCCCCTTGACTAGCGGGGGCCGGGCGGCCCAAGAGACCCAGTACTTC.

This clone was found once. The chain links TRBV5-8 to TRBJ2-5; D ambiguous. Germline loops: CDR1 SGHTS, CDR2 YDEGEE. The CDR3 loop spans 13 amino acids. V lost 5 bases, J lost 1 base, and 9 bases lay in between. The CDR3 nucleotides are TGTGCCAGCAGTCGACGGCTCCAAGAGACCCAGTACTTC. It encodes CASSRRLQETQYF.

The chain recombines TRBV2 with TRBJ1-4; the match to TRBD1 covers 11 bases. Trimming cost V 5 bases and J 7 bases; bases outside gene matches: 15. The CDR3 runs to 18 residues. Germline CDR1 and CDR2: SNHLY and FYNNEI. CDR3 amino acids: CASSLRTGGLVGGEKLFF. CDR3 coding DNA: TGTGCCAGCAGTTTGCGGACAGGGGGCCTGGTAGGAGGTGAAAAACTGTTTTTT.